The 17 T cell receptor beta chains reported below all come from one sample, sequenced in a study of beta chain features in type 1 diabetes. cDNA synthesis used the whole RNA isolate, giving expressed TCRB sequences. Some clones are missing from TCRdb's copy, which holds only in-frame ones; the method was immunoSEQ multiplex PCR. This sample has some 330,000 clones; roughly 9.6% occur once, and the top ten carry around 0.015%. Material for sequencing was naive CD4+ T cells from blood. These receptors were collected from a woman aged 25 to 39 in good health.

The chain couples TRBV7-9 to TRBJ2-1; D unresolved. CDR3 length: 16 amino acids. Trimming pared 1 base from V and 0 bases from J, leaving 10 bases between. Germline V gene lookup returns CDR1 SEHNR and CDR2 FQNEAQ (reference sequence). CDR3 residues: CASSLVRVASYNEQFF. CDR3 bases: TGTGCCAGCAGCTTAGTACGCGTTGCCTCCTACAATGAGCAGTTCTTC.

This clone has only a few counts. The chain links TRBV6-1 to TRBJ2-7, with TRBD2 matching 8 bases. The CDR3 extends over 15 amino acids. Germline V lookup: CDR1 MNHNS, CDR2 SASEGT. V lost 9 bases to trimming and J lost 2 bases; unmatched junction nucleotides: 12. As DNA, the CDR3 is TGTGCCAGTAAGAGCGGGGGACGGGATCCCTACGAGCAGTACTTC. This gives the protein CASKSGGRDPYEQYF.

This clone was seen once. This chain joins TRBV5-6 and TRBJ2-7; D unclear. V was cut by 4 bases and J by 6 bases, with 14 bases left in between. Germline CDR1 and CDR2: SGHDT and YYEEEE. The CDR3 covers 13 residues. The CDR3 sequence is CASSRNKIGEQYF. The CDR3 coding sequence is TGTGCCAGCAGCCGAAATAAGATCGGCGAGCAGTACTTC.

This clone was picked up a small number of times. Other DNA sequences in the same sample also yield this CDR3. V usage is TRBV28 and J usage is TRBJ1-2; D perhaps matches TRBD1 (5 bases). Germline V CDR1 and CDR2: MDHEN, SYDVKM. This CDR3 has 12 residues. V was cut by 3 bases and J by 6 bases, with 8 bases left in between. The CDR3 sequence: CASSLKGDGYTF. CDR3 in DNA: TGTGCCAGCAGTTTGAAAGGGGATGGCTACACCTTC.

This clone occurred a few times. The chain has TRBV18 and TRBJ2-5, with D unclear. Germline V gene sequence: CDR1 KGHSH, CDR2 LQKENI. The germline V and J ends were trimmed by 4 bases and 5 bases, with 11 bases remaining between them. The CDR3 spans 13 residues. The CDR3, as DNA: TGTGCCAGCTCACTTCAGGTCCGGGAGACCCAGTACTTC. It is translated as CASSLQVRETQYF.

In its sample, this clone was seen a few times. This chain connects TRBV7-9 to TRBJ2-5; TRBD2 is a possible D gene (5 bases). Germline CDR1 reads SEHNR; CDR2 reads FQNEAQ (reference sequence). Trimming stripped 5 bases from V and 1 base from J, with 17 bases between. CDR3 length: 16 residues. The CDR3 DNA follows: TGTGCCAGCAGCCCCCTGCCGACTGGACTCCAAGAGACCCAGTACTTC. Its protein product is CASSPLPTGLQETQYF. The full variable domain, in which reference TRBV7-9 and TRBJ2-5 provide the parts outside the CDR3, is DTGVSQNPRHKITKRGQNVTFRCDPISEHNRLYWYRQTLGQGPEFLTYFQNEAQLEKSRLLSDRFSAERPKGSFSTLEIQRTEQGDSAMYLCASSPLPTGLQETQYFGPGTRLLVL.

Only a few counts were recorded for this clone. The V call is TRBV4-2, the J call TRBJ2-7; no firm D call. Per germline, CDR1 LGHNA and CDR2 YNFKEQ. Trimming removed 0 bases at V and 2 bases at J, with 8 bases between. The CDR3 has 14 residues. The CDR3 region has the DNA TGTGCCAGCAGCCAAGATATCAGGACCTACGAGCAGTACTTC. Encoded protein: CASSQDIRTYEQYF.

In its sample, this clone was seen a few times. V gene TRBV5-4 combines with J gene TRBJ2-1; perhaps TRBD2 as D (5 bases). There are 12 residues in the CDR3. Germline V gene lookup returns CDR1 SGHNT and CDR2 YYREEE (reference sequence). Trimming stripped 7 bases from V and 6 bases from J, with 11 bases between. The CDR3 loop reads CASGSAFNEQFF. The CDR3 DNA reads as TGTGCCAGCGGGAGTGCGTTCAATGAGCAGTTCTTC.

This sequence joins TRBV27 and TRBJ2-7; tentative D call: TRBD2 (5 bases). The CDR3 covers 14 residues. Trimming took off 4 bases at V and 3 bases at J, with 13 bases between the two ends. Germline-derived CDR1 and CDR2 are MNHEY and SMNVEV (reference sequence). DNA of the CDR3: TGTGCCAGCAGTTACAGCCGACTAAACTACGAGCAGTACTTC. It is translated as CASSYSRLNYEQYF.

This clone was detected only a few times. The J gene is TRBJ1-3, the V gene TRBV7-6, with 8 bases matching TRBD1. The CDR3 is 15 residues long. V trimming: 4 bases; J trimming: 4 bases; junction bases outside the gene matches: 6. CDR1 is SGHVS and CDR2 is FNYEAQ in the germline V gene. The CDR3 protein is CASSSVDRGGNTIYF. CDR3 in DNA: TGTGCCAGCAGCTCCGTCGACAGGGGAGGAAACACCATATATTTT. The whole variable domain, filled in from reference TRBV7-6 and TRBJ1-3, reads GAGVSQSPRYKVTKRGQDVALRCDPISGHVSLYWYRQALGQGPEFLTYFNYEAQQDKSGLPNDRFSAERPEGSISTLTIQRTEQRDSAMYRCASSSVDRGGNTIYFGEGSWLTVV.

This clone was observed a few times. This sequence joins TRBV5-1 and TRBJ2-1; D is perhaps TRBD1 (6 bases). V was pared by 4 bases and J by 2 bases, with 13 bases between. Germline values: CDR1 SGHRS, CDR2 YFSETQ. The CDR3 consists of 15 residues. The CDR3 DNA reads TGCGCCAGCAGCCCCACAGGGCCGGCCTACAATGAGCAGTTCTTC. Protein sequence: CASSPTGPAYNEQFF.

V is TRBV7-9 and J is TRBJ2-5; perhaps TRBD1 as D (6 bases). CDR1 SEHNR and CDR2 FQNEAQ come from the germline V gene (reference sequence). The V end lost 1 base, the J end lost 5 bases, and 17 bases lay between the germline ends. The CDR3 runs 16 residues. CDR3 sequence: CASSLVLPGGTETQYF. CDR3 DNA: TGTGCCAGCAGCTTAGTGCTACCTGGGGGCACGGAGACCCAGTACTTC.

The V call is TRBV4-3, the J call TRBJ2-6, with D possibly matching TRBD2 (7 bases). CDR3 length: 19 amino acids. The germline V gene encodes CDR1 LGHNA and CDR2 YSLEER. V lost 0 bases to trimming and J lost 0 bases, with 15 bases between them. CDR3: CASSQDRGGSSSGANVLTF. The CDR3 coding sequence is TGCGCCAGCAGCCAAGATAGGGGGGGAAGCAGCTCTGGGGCCAACGTCCTGACTTTC.

This clone has only a few counts. This sequence joins TRBV6-5 and TRBJ2-4; TRBD2 aligns across 7 bases. CDR3 length: 12 residues. Germline V CDR1 and CDR2: MNHEY, SVGAGI. Trimming cost V 5 bases and J 8 bases; bases outside gene matches: 3. The CDR3 spells CASSARGDIQYF. The CDR3 DNA reads as TGTGCCAGCAGTGCCCGGGGGGACATTCAGTACTTC.

The sample holds a few counts of this clone. The chain has TRBV19 and TRBJ2-7; 9 bases map to TRBD1. From germline, CDR1 is LNHDA and CDR2 SQIVND (reference sequence). This CDR3 is 14 amino acids long. The V segment lost 10 bases and the J segment 1 base; nucleotides outside the gene matches: 8. The CDR3 sequence: CATSRGQGSYEQYF. CDR3 bases: TGTGCCACCTCAAGGGGACAGGGTTCCTACGAGCAGTACTTC. The variable domain in full, completed from reference TRBV19 and TRBJ2-7, reads DGGITQSPKYLFRKEGQNVTLSCEQNLNHDAMYWYRQDPGQGLRLIYYSQIVNDFQKGDIAEGYSVSREKKESFPLTVTSAQKNPTAFYLCATSRGQGSYEQYFGPGTRLTVT.

The chain carries TRBV7-3 and TRBJ2-7, with 10 bases lining up with TRBD2. CDR3 length: 15 residues. Germline CDR1 reads SGHTA; CDR2 reads FQGTGA. The V segment lost 1 base and the J segment 1 base; nucleotides outside the gene matches: 1. Here the CDR3 reads CASSLIAGGSYEQYF. In DNA, the CDR3 is TGTGCCAGCAGCTTAATAGCGGGAGGATCCTACGAGCAGTACTTC.

This clone was counted a few times. The V gene is TRBV5-4, the J gene TRBJ1-5; the D is unclear. The V gene lost 7 bases and the J gene lost 6 bases, with 8 bases spanning the gap. CDR3 length: 11 amino acids. The germline CDR1 and CDR2 sequences are SGHNT and YYREEE (reference sequence). The CDR3 bases are TGTGCCAGCTACTGTGGTCAGCCCCAGCATTTT. Translating gives CASYCGQPQHF.